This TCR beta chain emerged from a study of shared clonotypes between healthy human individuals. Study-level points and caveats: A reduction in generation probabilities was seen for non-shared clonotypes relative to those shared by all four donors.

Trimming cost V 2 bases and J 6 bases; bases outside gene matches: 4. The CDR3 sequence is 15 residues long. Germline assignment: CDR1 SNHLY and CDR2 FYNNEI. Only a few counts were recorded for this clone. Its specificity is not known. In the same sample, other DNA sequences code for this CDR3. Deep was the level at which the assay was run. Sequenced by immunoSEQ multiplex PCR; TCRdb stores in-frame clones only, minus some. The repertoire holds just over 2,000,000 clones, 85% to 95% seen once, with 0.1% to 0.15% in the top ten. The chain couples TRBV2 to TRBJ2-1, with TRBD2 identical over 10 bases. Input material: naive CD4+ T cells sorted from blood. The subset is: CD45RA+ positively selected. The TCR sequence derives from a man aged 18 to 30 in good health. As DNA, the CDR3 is TGTGCCAGCAGTGAAACGAGCGGGGGGGCCAATGAGCAGTTCTTC. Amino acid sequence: CASSETSGGANEQFF.